The source of this T cell receptor beta chain is a study of tumor and adjacent non-tumor tissue in lung cancer. Per germline, CDR1 MDHEN and CDR2 SYDVKM. This CDR3 region has 14 residues. The template was RNA from unsorted bulk tissue. The normal lung tissue was taken more than 3 cm from the tumor edge. Study outcomes and limitations: Top 100 clones took a larger repertoire share in normal lung.

Three rounds of nested PCR, following a modified ARM-PCR protocol, produced the TCRbeta library. TCRdb passed the multiplex PCR reads through MiXCR, listing each CDR3 protein once. This sample has 65,000 to 85,000 distinct CDR3 sequences, with 76% found just once. Of note for this clonotype: No antigen is known for it. One end of the junction fails to match germline, which may point to a read error.

The sequencing input was distant non-tumor lung tissue. This rearrangement joins TRBV28 to TRBJ2-1, with D perhaps TRBD2 (6 bases). The sequence was collected from a man between 60 and 70 years old with non-small cell lung cancer. As DNA, the CDR3 is TGTGCCTCGCGGGGAACGGCAAGCTACAATCAGCAGTTCTTC. This translates into CASRGTASYNQQFF.